Listed below are T cell receptor beta chains from one sample, sequenced in a study of CD8 T cells in ankylosing spondylitis. One entry per CDR3 protein results from TCRdb running MiXCR on the 5' RACE reads. The repertoire holds roughly 190,000 distinct CDR3 sequences, with 10% to 15% as singletons. The material sequenced was blood, either unsorted or a sorted T cell fraction (not recorded which). Receptors originate from a male donor with ankylosing spondylitis or in good health (not recorded which). The CDR3 runs from the conserved cysteine through the conserved F or W. A D gene is named only where the DNA matches it firmly. The size of a clone is reported for some rows only, either as once, few or many, or as a class for expanded clones.

abundance: NA; d_gene: NA; j_gene: TRBJ2-5; v_gene: TRBV6-1; len: 16; CDR3aa: CASSATLGGGRETQYF; CDR3nt: TGTGCCAGCAGTGCTACCCTTGGAGGGGGGCGGGAGACCCAGTACTTC
abundance: NA; d_gene: TRBD2; j_gene: TRBJ2-3; v_gene: TRBV24-1; len: 18; CDR3aa: CATSDPSGRAGGADTQYF; CDR3nt: TGTGCCACCAGTGATCCTTCCGGGAGGGCGGGAGGGGCGGATACGCAGTATTTT
abundance: medium-sized; d_gene: NA; j_gene: TRBJ1-6; v_gene: TRBV6-4; len: 14; CDR3aa: CASSGTDYNSPLHF; CDR3nt: TGTGCCAGCTCCGGGACGGACTATAATTCACCCCTCCACTTT
abundance: NA; d_gene: TRBD2; j_gene: TRBJ2-1; v_gene: TRBV5-1; len: 14; CDR3aa: CASSTAGGDNEQFF; CDR3nt: TGCGCCAGCAGCACCGCGGGGGGGGACAATGAGCAGTTCTTC
abundance: few; d_gene: TRBD1; j_gene: TRBJ2-5; v_gene: TRBV6-5; len: 16; CDR3aa: CASSFPPQGPMETQYF; CDR3nt: TGTGCCAGCAGTTTCCCTCCACAGGGGCCGATGGAGACCCAGTACTTC
abundance: NA; d_gene: NA; j_gene: TRBJ1-3; v_gene: TRBV29-1; len: 12; CDR3aa: CSVVASGNTIYF; CDR3nt: TGCAGCGTTGTCGCCTCTGGAAACACCATATATTTT
abundance: NA; d_gene: TRBD1; j_gene: TRBJ2-1; v_gene: TRBV5-1; len: 16; CDR3aa: CASSLAGGQGAGEQFF; CDR3nt: TGCGCCAGCAGCTTGGCCGGGGGACAGGGGGCAGGGGAGCAGTTCTTC
abundance: NA; d_gene: TRBD1; j_gene: TRBJ2-7; v_gene: TRBV9; len: 16; CDR3aa: CASSVARTGGIHEQYF; CDR3nt: TGTGCCAGCAGCGTAGCGAGAACAGGGGGCATCCACGAGCAGTACTTC
abundance: NA; d_gene: NA; j_gene: TRBJ2-6; v_gene: TRBV6-4; len: 17; CDR3aa: CASSDSYTLSGANVLTF; CDR3nt: TGTGCCAGCAGTGACTCGTATACCCTCTCTGGGGCCAACGTCCTGACTTTC
abundance: NA; d_gene: NA; j_gene: TRBJ2-3; v_gene: TRBV6-4; len: 16; CDR3aa: CASSDSPARDSDTQYF; CDR3nt: TGTGCCAGCAGTGATAGCCCCGCGCGAGATTCAGATACGCAGTATTTT
abundance: NA; d_gene: NA; j_gene: TRBJ2-2; v_gene: TRBV7-2; len: 15; CDR3aa: CASAMAGSNTGELFF; CDR3nt: TGTGCCAGCGCCATGGCGGGATCGAACACCGGGGAGCTGTTTTTT
abundance: few; d_gene: NA; j_gene: TRBJ2-3; v_gene: TRBV7-6; len: 15; CDR3aa: CASSSHRAGTDTQYF; CDR3nt: TGTGCCAGCAGCTCCCACAGGGCAGGCACAGATACGCAGTATTTT
abundance: few; d_gene: NA; j_gene: TRBJ1-1; v_gene: TRBV19; len: 13; CDR3aa: CASIPALSTEAFF; CDR3nt: TGTGCCAGTATCCCGGCCTTGAGCACTGAAGCTTTCTTT
abundance: NA; d_gene: NA; j_gene: TRBJ2-1; v_gene: TRBV3-1; len: 15; CDR3aa: CASSLRTGTLSEQFF; CDR3nt: TGTGCCAGCAGCCTTCGGACTGGGACCCTATCTGAGCAGTTCTTC
abundance: NA; d_gene: NA; j_gene: TRBJ2-2; v_gene: TRBV7-2; len: 16; CDR3aa: CASSSWDQSNTGELFF; CDR3nt: TGTGCCAGCAGCTCCTGGGACCAATCGAACACCGGGGAGCTGTTTTTT
abundance: few; d_gene: NA; j_gene: TRBJ2-3; v_gene: TRBV5-1; len: 15; CDR3aa: CASSLYRPFSHTQYF; CDR3nt: TGCGCCAGCAGTCTCTACCGACCGTTCTCACATACGCAGTATTTT
abundance: many; d_gene: TRBD1; j_gene: TRBJ2-6; v_gene: TRBV12-3/TRBV12-4; len: 15; CDR3aa: CASSWTGSGANVLTF; CDR3nt: TGTGCCAGCAGTTGGACAGGGTCTGGGGCCAACGTCCTGACTTTC
abundance: NA; d_gene: TRBD1; j_gene: TRBJ2-7; v_gene: TRBV25-1; len: 13; CDR3aa: CASSGGTGGEQYF; CDR3nt: TGTGCCAGCAGTGGTGGGACAGGCGGCGAGCAGTACTTC
abundance: few; d_gene: TRBD2; j_gene: TRBJ2-1; v_gene: TRBV11-2; len: 17; CDR3aa: CASSLGPRERGHNEQFF; CDR3nt: TGTGCCAGCAGCTTAGGCCCGCGGGAGCGGGGCCACAATGAGCAGTTCTTC
abundance: few; d_gene: TRBD1; j_gene: TRBJ2-5; v_gene: TRBV11-3; len: 16; CDR3aa: CASSLGQGALQETQYF; CDR3nt: TGTGCCAGCAGCTTAGGACAGGGGGCGCTTCAAGAGACCCAGTACTTC
abundance: many; d_gene: NA; j_gene: TRBJ1-1; v_gene: TRBV7-9; len: 15; CDR3aa: CASSSLDGGRTEAFF; CDR3nt: TGTGCCAGCAGCTCCCTAGACGGTGGTCGTACTGAAGCTTTCTTT
abundance: NA; d_gene: NA; j_gene: TRBJ2-1; v_gene: TRBV13; len: 16; CDR3aa: CASSLAGQGPYNEQIF; CDR3nt: TGTGCCAGCAGCTTAGCGGGCCAGGGACCCTACAATGAGCAGATCTTC
abundance: many; d_gene: TRBD2; j_gene: TRBJ2-3; v_gene: TRBV9; len: 16; CDR3aa: CASSPLLAGAMDTQYF; CDR3nt: TGTGCCAGCAGCCCCCTACTAGCGGGAGCGATGGATACGCAGTATTTT
abundance: NA; d_gene: NA; j_gene: TRBJ2-7; v_gene: TRBV5-1; len: 14; CDR3aa: CASSLGGYSYEQYF; CDR3nt: TGCGCCAGCAGCTTGGGCGGTTACTCCTACGAGCAGTACTTC
abundance: few; d_gene: NA; j_gene: TRBJ1-4; v_gene: TRBV7-6; len: 15; CDR3aa: CASSEGSGFNEKLFF; CDR3nt: TGTGCCAGCAGCGAGGGGTCCGGGTTTAATGAAAAACTGTTTTTT
abundance: many; d_gene: TRBD2; j_gene: TRBJ2-7; v_gene: TRBV4-1; len: 15; CDR3aa: CASSPTGGGSDEQYF; CDR3nt: TGCGCCAGCAGCCCGACGGGAGGGGGGAGCGACGAGCAGTACTTC
abundance: few; d_gene: NA; j_gene: TRBJ1-1; v_gene: TRBV5-1; len: 16; CDR3aa: CASSVDSEGLKTEAFF; CDR3nt: TGCGCCAGCAGCGTGGACAGCGAGGGTTTAAAGACTGAAGCTTTCTTT
abundance: few; d_gene: NA; j_gene: TRBJ2-5; v_gene: TRBV5-1; len: 15; CDR3aa: CASSLALVGQETQYF; CDR3nt: TGCGCCAGCAGCTTGGCTTTAGTTGGGCAAGAGACCCAGTACTTC
abundance: NA; d_gene: NA; j_gene: TRBJ1-3; v_gene: TRBV5-6; len: 13; CDR3aa: CASSLNPGNTIYF; CDR3nt: TGTGCCAGCAGCTTGAATCCCGGAAACACCATATATTTT
abundance: many; d_gene: NA; j_gene: TRBJ1-1; v_gene: TRBV7-9; len: 12; CDR3aa: CASSLVNTEAFF; CDR3nt: TGTGCCAGCAGCTTGGTGAACACTGAAGCTTTCTTT
abundance: NA; d_gene: TRBD2; j_gene: TRBJ2-2; v_gene: TRBV10-3; len: 16; CDR3aa: CAISLLAYQGTGELFF; CDR3nt: TGTGCCATCAGCCTACTAGCGTATCAAGGCACCGGGGAGCTGTTTTTT